This T cell receptor beta chain was retrieved from a study of shared clonotypes between healthy human individuals. Using immunoSEQ multiplex PCR, the repertoire was profiled, and TCRdb retains in-frame clones only, with some absent. This table holds about 1.4 million clones, more than 95% found once. CDR3 length: 14 residues. Trimming shortened V by 5 bases and J by 5 bases, and 15 bases separated the two germline ends. Germline V lookup: CDR1 SGHAT, CDR2 FQNNGV. The TCR originated in a man aged 25-45 years in good health. Sequenced sample: naive CD4+ T cells sorted from blood. The subset denotes: CD45RA+ positively selected. The chain carries TRBV11-2 and TRBJ2-5; tentative D call: TRBD1 (7 bases). The CDR3 spells CASSPQGGSETQYF. As DNA, the CDR3 is TGTGCCAGCAGCCCCCAGGGGGGCTCGGAGACCCAGTACTTC.